What follows are 27 T cell receptor beta chains derived from one specimen sequenced in a study of tumor-infiltrating lymphocytes in primary liver carcinoma. Production of TCR beta cDNA used approximately 0.45 ug total RNA together with a constant-region primer. Generation of the TCR beta libraries relied on three nested multiplex PCR rounds using slightly modified ARM-PCR. In the first two PCR rounds, TRBV1-TRBV30 forward primers were paired with a C-beta reverse primer, and each round lasted roughly 9 cycles. TCRdb recomputed calls from the multiplex PCR reads with MiXCR, one row per CDR3 protein. The sample records about 310,000 distinct CDR3 sequences, nearly 60% being singletons. Alongside blood RNA obtained from unsorted whole blood, germline DNA was also extracted. Sequencing was performed on peripheral blood. Receptors originate from a woman aged 25 to 45 with primary liver carcinoma and hepatitis B virus infection.

This clonotype was counted between two and nine times. The chain uses TRBV12-3 or TRBV12-4 and TRBJ1-1; no clear D gene. This CDR3 spans 13 amino acids. The ends were cut back, 6 bases at V and 6 bases at J, with 14 bases in the middle. The CDR3 loop reads CASSSGHGAEAFF. In nucleotides, the CDR3 is TGTGCCAGCAGCTCGGGCCACGGCGCTGAAGCTTTCTTT.

This chain uses TRBV28 with TRBJ2-7, with TRBD1 matching over 7 bases. This CDR3 is built from 14 residues. With 7 bases clipped from V and 2 bases from J, the junction kept 8 bases outside the gene matches. CDR1 is MDHEN and CDR2 is SYDVKM in the germline V gene. The CDR3 region is CASTWDSYAYEQYF. The CDR3 nucleotides are TGTGCCAGCACTTGGGACAGTTATGCCTACGAGCAGTACTTC.

To note about this clonotype: The junction shows a germline mismatch at one end, possibly a read error. This chain uses TRBV11-2 with TRBJ2-3; D is unresolved. The CDR3 is 14 amino acids. The germline gives CDR1 SGHAT, CDR2 FQNNGV. The CDR3 DNA reads as TGTGCCAGCAGCTTGGGTCGGTTCGGAGATATGCAGTATTTT. As protein: CASSLGRFGDMQYF.

Points on this clonotype: A much larger clonotype is one base distant, so this may be a read error. The chain couples TRBV6-2 or TRBV6-3 to TRBJ2-7; D may match TRBD1 or TRBD2 (5 bases each). The germline V gene encodes CDR1 MNHEY and CDR2 SVGEGT. The CDR3 runs 13 residues. The CDR3, as DNA: TGTGTCAGCAGTTACTCGGGACCCTACGAGCAGTACTTC. Protein sequence: CVSSYSGPYEQYF.

In its sample, this clonotype was seen a few times. The chain links TRBV5-5 to TRBJ2-1, with 8 bases that match TRBD2. Germline assignment: CDR1 SGHKS and CDR2 YYEKEE (reference sequence). This CDR3 is built from 16 residues. V trimming: 4 bases; J trimming: 7 bases; junction bases outside the gene matches: 13. The CDR3, as DNA: TGTGCCAGCAGCGCTACCGGGACTAGTCGACAAAATGAGCAGTTCTTC. Its protein is CASSATGTSRQNEQFF.

A word on this clonotype: This may stem from a read error, because a much larger clone lies one nucleotide away. This chain links TRBV28 with TRBJ2-7; D might be TRBD1 (7 bases). With 5 bases removed from V and 6 bases from J, the gap between germline ends came to 20 bases. The CDR3 runs to 15 residues. Germline CDR1 reads MDHEN; CDR2 reads SYDVKM. The CDR3 sequence is CASSRRYRGGCEQYF. The CDR3 nucleotides read TGTGCCAGCAGTCGCAGATACAGGGGAGGATGCGAGCAGTACTTC.

This clonotype was observed many times. The chain is built from TRBV29-1 and TRBJ1-5; TRBD1 might be the D (6 bases). The CDR3 spans 13 residues. The V end was cut by 4 bases, the J end by 9 bases, with 16 bases between. Germline assignment: CDR1 SQVTM and CDR2 ANQGSEA. The CDR3 nucleotides read TGCAGCGTTGTACTGGGGGCGCTTGGGCCCCAGCATTTT. Translating gives CSVVLGALGPQHF. The full variable domain, its missing parts supplied by reference TRBV29-1 and TRBJ1-5, is SAVISQKPSRDICQRGTSLTIQCQVDSQVTMMFWYRQQPGQSLTLIATANQGSEATYESGFVIDKFPISRPNLTFSTLTVSNMSPEDSSIYLCSVVLGALGPQHFGDGTRLSIL.

This clonotype turned up a few times. The chain combines TRBV6-2 or TRBV6-3 with TRBJ2-7, with no clear D. Per the germline V gene, CDR1 is MNHEY and CDR2 is SVGEGT. With 6 bases removed from V and 6 bases from J, the gap between germline ends came to 15 bases. The CDR3 loop spans 13 amino acids. The CDR3 DNA reads TGTGCCAGCAGAGATCGCTACGACCTCGAGCAGTACTTC. The encoded protein is CASRDRYDLEQYF.

A remark on this clonotype: A much bigger clone sits one base away, suggesting this may be a read error. The rearrangement joins TRBV5-4 to TRBJ2-7, with D perhaps matching TRBD1 (5 bases). Per germline, CDR1 SGHNT and CDR2 YYREEE (reference sequence). CDR3 length equals 11 residues. The CDR3 loop reads CTSSLGREQYF. The CDR3 coding sequence is TGTACCAGCAGCTTGGGGCGCGAGCAGTACTTC.

This chain connects TRBV7-9 to TRBJ2-1; 7 bases line up with TRBD1. V gave up 5 bases and J gave up 0 bases; unmatched junction bases: 7. The CDR3 contains 16 residues. The germline CDR1 and CDR2 sequences are SEHNR and FQNEAQ (reference sequence). CDR3 sequence reads: CASSRGAGGSYNEQFF. CDR3 sequence (DNA): TGTGCCAGCAGCCGTGGGGCAGGGGGCTCCTACAATGAGCAGTTCTTC.

V and J are TRBV6-1 and TRBJ2-3; 8 positions match TRBD1. Germline V lookup: CDR1 MNHNS, CDR2 SASEGT. The J segment lost 9 bases and the V segment lost 5 bases, leaving 13 bases of the junction unmatched. The CDR3 totals 15 residues. The CDR3 sequence is CASSTFQGARLTQYF. The CDR3 region has the DNA TGTGCCAGCAGTACATTTCAGGGGGCGCGGTTGACGCAGTATTTT.

The chain joins TRBV12-3 or TRBV12-4 to TRBJ2-1, with D unresolved. V was trimmed by 3 bases and J by 8 bases, leaving 17 bases between them. CDR3 length equals 15 residues. The CDR3 loop reads CASSLFRREVDEQFF. The CDR3 DNA is TGTGCCAGCAGTTTGTTTAGGCGAGAGGTCGATGAGCAGTTCTTC.

This chain joins TRBV4-2 and TRBJ2-2, with no clear D. V lost 4 bases to trimming and J lost 4 bases, with 13 bases between them. The CDR3 spans 15 residues. The germline V gene has CDR1 LGHNA and CDR2 YNFKEQ. CDR3 amino acids: CASSPQASSTGELFF. DNA of the CDR3: TGTGCCAGCAGCCCCCAGGCTTCGAGCACCGGGGAGCTGTTTTTT.

There are a few counts of this clonotype. J is TRBJ2-3 and V is TRBV11-3, with 10 bases matching TRBD1. This CDR3 spans 16 amino acids. V dropped 10 bases and J dropped 2; count of bases not matched to a gene: 12. Per the germline V gene, CDR1 is SGHNT and CDR2 is YENEEA. The CDR3 nucleotides read TGTGCCATCCTAGACCGGGACAGGGGCCCCACAGATACGCAGTATTTT. This encodes CAILDRDRGPTDTQYF.

The chain carries TRBV4-1 and TRBJ2-5; D call uncertain. V gave up 1 base and J gave up 3 bases, with 9 bases separating them. CDR1 and CDR2 (germline): MGHRA, YSYEKL. The CDR3 totals 14 residues. The DNA for the CDR3 is TGCGCCAGCAGCCAAGTTGACGGAGAAGAGACCCAGTACTTC. Translating it yields CASSQVDGEETQYF.

In regard to this clonotype: The final CDR3 position lacks the conserved phenylalanine or tryptophan, pointing to a likely read error. This rearrangement joins TRBV11-2 to TRBJ2-1; D not certain. With 1 base removed from V and 9 bases from J, the gap between germline ends came to 16 bases. Germline V gene data show CDR1 as SGHAT and CDR2 as FQNNGV. This CDR3 has 15 amino acids. The CDR3 DNA reads as TGTGCCAGCAGCTTAGCGTTAGGTCAGTCTGGTGAGCAGTTCTTA. Its translation is CASSLALGQSGEQFL.

The chain links TRBV12-5 to TRBJ1-1, with TRBD1 matching over 8 bases. V gave up 7 bases and J gave up 6 bases; unmatched junction bases: 7. Germline CDR1 and CDR2: LGHNT and FRNRAP. CDR3 length equals 13 residues. In nucleotides, the CDR3 is TGTGCTAGTGCCCGACAGGGGATCGCTGAAGCTTTCTTT. Its translation: CASARQGIAEAFF. Filled out from reference TRBV12-5 and TRBJ1-1, the complete variable domain reads DARVTQTPRHKVTEMGQEVTMRCQPILGHNTVFWYRQTMMQGLELLAYFRNRAPLDDSGMPKDRFSAEMPDATLATLKIQPSEPRDSAVYFCASARQGIAEAFFGQGTRLTVV.

This clonotype was observed a handful of times. This chain joins TRBV6-2 or TRBV6-3 and TRBJ2-2; 14 bases agree with TRBD2. V was clipped by 6 bases and J by 6 bases; unmatched bases: 6. This CDR3 has 16 amino acids. The germline V gene has CDR1 MNHEY and CDR2 SVGEGT. The chain's CDR3 is CASSYGTSGSPGELFF. CDR3 nucleotides: TGTGCCAGCAGCTATGGGACTAGCGGGAGCCCCGGGGAGCTGTTTTTT.

This clonotype was seen a handful of times. The rearrangement uses TRBV6-5 and TRBJ1-1; a weak D match, TRBD1 (5 bases). Germline-derived CDR1 and CDR2 are MNHEY and SVGAGI. Trimming took 7 bases from V and 1 from J, leaving 13 bases between them. This CDR3 spans 14 amino acids. The CDR3 nucleotides are TGTGCCAGCACCCCCGCGGGGCGGAACACTGAAGCTTTCTTT. Translated: CASTPAGRNTEAFF.

Details on this clonotype: This could be a read error, since a much larger clone is one nucleotide away. The chain is built from TRBV4-1 and TRBJ2-7; no firm D call. This CDR3 region has 16 residues. Germline CDR1 is MGHRA and CDR2 is YSYEKL. V lost 4 bases, J lost 3 bases, and 19 bases lay in between. CDR3 protein: CASSPVHRQFDYEQYF. As DNA, the CDR3 is TGCGCCAGCAGCCCGGTCCATAGGCAGTTTGACTACGAGCAGTACTTC.

Of note for this clonotype: The junction differs from germline at one of its ends, possibly a read error. The V gene is TRBV5-4, the J gene TRBJ2-7, with a possible D match to TRBD2 (6 bases). The CDR3 loop spans 14 amino acids. Germline CDR1 is SGHNT and CDR2 is YYREEE (reference sequence). CDR3 sequence reads: CASCGGTSSYEQYF. In DNA, the CDR3 is TGTGCCAGCTGCGGAGGGACTTCCTCCTATGAGCAGTACTTC.

The gene calls are TRBV4-1 and TRBJ2-7; D ambiguous. Germline CDR1 and CDR2: MGHRA and YSYEKL. This CDR3 is 14 amino acids long. Trimming shortened V by 4 bases and J by 2 bases, and 12 bases separated the two germline ends. For the CDR3, the DNA is TGCGCCAGCAGCCTACGCGAAGTAACCTACGAGCAGTACTTC. Amino acid sequence: CASSLREVTYEQYF.

A remark on this clonotype: Its ends do not fully match the called genes, so a read error is possible. The chain has TRBV5-4 and TRBJ2-5; tentatively, D is TRBD1 or TRBD2 (6 bases each). Germline assignment: CDR1 SGHNT and CDR2 YYREEE (reference sequence). The CDR3 runs 15 residues. The CDR3 here is CVSSPPGDRQETQYF. The CDR3 DNA follows: TGTGTCAGCAGCCCTCCGGGAGACAGGCAAGAGACCCAGTACTTC.

Comments on this clonotype: An end of the junction differs from the germline gene, which may be a read error. V usage is TRBV13 and J usage is TRBJ2-1; 8 nucleotides line up with TRBD2. The germline gives CDR1 PRHDT, CDR2 FYEKMQ (reference sequence). CDR3 size: 14 residues. CDR3 DNA sequence: TGTGCCAGCAGCCTACCCGGGGGGGCCAATGAGCAGTCCTTC. Translating gives CASSLPGGANEQSF.

This clonotype was detected many times. This chain links TRBV6-2 or TRBV6-3 with TRBJ1-2; D is ambiguous. This CDR3 has 13 residues. Germline CDR1 is MNHEY and CDR2 is SVGEGT. Between the trimmed V and J ends, which lost 5 bases and 3 bases, there was a span of 10 bases. The CDR3 region has the DNA TGTGCCAGCAGTAGAGCAGCATACTATGGCTACACCTTC. Protein sequence: CASSRAAYYGYTF.

This chain joins TRBV28 and TRBJ2-7; D not certain. This CDR3 comprises 17 residues. Germline V gives CDR1 MDHEN, CDR2 SYDVKM. This CDR3 reads CTNSLPLDGRYSYEQYF. In DNA, the CDR3 is TGTACCAACAGCCTCCCTTTGGACGGACGGTACTCCTACGAGCAGTACTTC.

Concerning this clonotype itself: With a much larger clone just one base away, this may be a read error. This chain connects TRBV5-5 to TRBJ1-5; no clear D gene. CDR1 and CDR2 from the germline V gene are SGHKS and YYEKEE (reference sequence). The CDR3 consists of 13 residues. Here the CDR3 DNA reads TGTGCCAGCAGCCAGGATAGCGATCAGCCCCAGCATTTT. As protein: CASSQDSDQPQHF.